The table lists the clone carrying this T cell receptor (beta chain) with many counts. Its antigen is still unknown. The data derive from a study of molecular identifiers for immune sequencing clone quantification. Background on the study: Within a replicate experiment, RNA obtained from either approximately 20,000 or 98,000 naive CD8 cells was divided into five aliquots, and four of those aliquots were then sequenced.

Study outcomes and limitations: For effector cells, clones above 20 RNA copies held over 97% of molecules; for naive cells, under 1%.

Every naive CD8 library was made from between 20,000 and 1,000,000 sorted cells with 10%, 30% or 50% RNA. MiXCR, applied by TCRdb to the PCR reads, yields one record per CDR3 protein. This table has approximately 320,000 distinct CDR3 sequences, about 23% appearing once. The ends were cut back, 3 bases at V and 1 base at J, with 13 bases in the middle. The CDR3 loop spans 16 amino acids. Germline assignment: CDR1 DFQATT and CDR2 SNEGSKA (reference sequence). The receptor's source is a human donor in good health. Some libraries in this study had Jurkat cell RNA spiked in. The chain joins TRBV20-1 to TRBJ1-6, with D maybe TRBD1 (5 bases). Sequencing was performed on naive CD8+ T cells from blood, with Jurkat cell RNA spiked in. The subset: FACS-sorted CD8+CD4-CCR7+CD45RA+ naive T cells. The CDR3, as DNA: TGCAGTGCTAGCGCCACCTGGACATCCTATAATTCACCCCTCCACTTT. Its translation is CSASATWTSYNSPLHF.